This passage covers 20 T cell receptor beta chains from one sample sequenced in a study of cytomegalovirus exposure and HLA in healthy donors (dated by TCRdb to the late 2010s). The library was built by means of the immunoSEQ multiplex PCR assay. TCRdb's version of the immuneACCESS table is confined to in-frame rearrangements and falls short of the full clone set. An unresolved V gene accounts for under half of the shortfall where checked; the remainder is of unknown origin. A total of over 100,000 clones appear in this sample, around nine tenths of them only once. The ten biggest clones cover roughly 6% of the sample. Sequencing was performed on PBMCs. The source is a woman between 18 and 30 years old in good health and CMV-seropositive.

The chain links TRBV29-1 to TRBJ2-3; the match to TRBD1 covers 7 bases. Germline CDR1 reads SQVTM; CDR2 reads ANQGSEA. The trim removed 8 bases at V and 0 bases at J, leaving 14 bases unmatched. This CDR3 has 16 amino acids. CDR3 amino acids: CSSQGVGTGSTDTQYF. In DNA form, the CDR3 reads TGCAGCTCCCAGGGGGTCGGAACGGGGAGCACAGATACGCAGTATTTT.

This clone was seen only once. V gene TRBV30 combines with J gene TRBJ2-7; 8 nucleotides align to TRBD1. This CDR3 spans 12 amino acids. The junction had 3 bases not matched to a gene; V was cut back by 5 bases and J by 3 bases. Germline V gives CDR1 GTSNPN, CDR2 SVGIG (reference sequence). The DNA of the CDR3 is TGTGCCTGGGGGACAGGTAACTACGAGCAGTACTTC. Translating it yields CAWGTGNYEQYF.

J is TRBJ1-5 and V is TRBV4-1; no firm D call. Germline-derived CDR1 and CDR2 are MGHRA and YSYEKL. V lost 0 bases and J 1 base, leaving 19 bases between the germline ends. CDR3 size: 19 residues. CDR3 sequence reads: CASSQEIRGVGISNQPQHF. The CDR3, as DNA: TGCGCCAGCAGCCAAGAAATTCGGGGAGTAGGTATAAGCAATCAGCCCCAGCATTTT.

This chain joins TRBV30 and TRBJ2-1; 7 positions match TRBD2. CDR1 is GTSNPN, CDR2 SVGIG, per germline (reference sequence). The junction had 6 bases not matched to a gene; V was cut back by 7 bases and J by 0 bases. The CDR3 consists of 14 residues. CDR3 protein: CASGRGSSYNEQFF. The CDR3 DNA reads as TGTGCCTCGGGGCGGGGGAGCTCCTACAATGAGCAGTTCTTC.

The V and J genes are TRBV7-9 and TRBJ1-2, with TRBD1 matching over 11 bases. J was trimmed by 8 bases and V by 2 bases; bases with no gene match: 4. From germline, CDR1 is SEHNR and CDR2 FQNEAQ (reference sequence). The CDR3 extends over 14 amino acids. The CDR3 DNA reads as TGTGCCAGCAGCTTACGGGACAGGGGGTCCGGCTACACCTTC. Its protein is CASSLRDRGSGYTF.

This rearrangement joins TRBV7-6 to TRBJ2-2, with 10 bases aligning to TRBD1. The CDR3 is 16 residues long. Looked up from germline, CDR1 is SGHVS and CDR2 is FNYEAQ. The V segment lost 0 bases and the J segment 6 bases; nucleotides outside the gene matches: 4. CDR3 in amino acids: CASSLAAGQGAGELFF. Written as DNA, the CDR3 is TGTGCCAGCAGCTTAGCTGCAGGACAGGGGGCCGGGGAGCTGTTTTTT.

The gene calls are TRBV6-6 and TRBJ2-1; D is undetermined. Germline V gene sequence: CDR1 MNHNY, CDR2 SVGAGI (reference sequence). The CDR3 is 14 residues long. V was trimmed by 1 base and J by 2 bases, leaving 6 bases between them. DNA for the CDR3: TGTGCCAGCAGTTACTTGGGCCCCTACAATGAGCAGTTCTTC. Translated, it gives CASSYLGPYNEQFF.

The rearrangement joins TRBV6-5 to TRBJ1-3; TRBD1 is a possible D gene (6 bases). The V gene lost 4 bases and the J gene lost 2 bases, with 9 bases spanning the gap. Per the germline V gene, CDR1 is MNHEY and CDR2 is SVGAGI. CDR3 length equals 14 residues. The CDR3 loop reads CASSSGQPGNTIYF. The CDR3 DNA follows: TGTGCCAGCAGTTCCGGACAGCCTGGAAACACCATATATTTT.

The J gene is TRBJ2-1, the V gene TRBV5-6, with TRBD2 identical over 7 bases. This CDR3 is built from 14 residues. Germline CDR1 and CDR2: SGHDT and YYEEEE. Trimming removed 4 bases from V and 3 bases from J; junction bases left unmatched: 4. The CDR3 DNA follows: TGTGCCAGCAGCGGAGGACTAGTCTACAATGAGCAGTTCTTC. Its translation is CASSGGLVYNEQFF.

The V gene is TRBV6-1, the J gene TRBJ2-7, with TRBD1 matching 10 bases. Germline CDR1 MNHNS, CDR2 SASEGT. CDR3 length: 16 amino acids. V shed 4 bases, J shed 7 bases, and the junction held 13 bases outside the gene matches. CDR3 nucleotides: TGTGCCAGCAGTGCTCGGGGGGGACAGGGGTCAATGGAGCAGTACTTC. This encodes CASSARGGQGSMEQYF.

The rearrangement links TRBV4-1 to TRBJ2-2; 11 bases agree with TRBD1. The CDR3 has 17 residues. Germline CDR1 and CDR2: MGHRA and YSYEKL. Trimming cost V 1 base and J 5 bases; bases outside gene matches: 6. The CDR3 is CASSQVDRGLSTGELFF. CDR3 in DNA: TGCGCCAGCAGCCAAGTGGACAGGGGGCTGAGTACCGGGGAGCTGTTTTTT.

The rearrangement links TRBV30 to TRBJ2-5, with D possibly matching TRBD2 (6 bases). V was clipped by 2 bases and J by 9 bases, with 16 bases between them. CDR1 is GTSNPN, CDR2 SVGIG, per germline (reference sequence). The CDR3 runs to 13 residues. The CDR3 sequence: CAWSLTGREAQYF. The CDR3, as DNA: TGTGCCTGGAGTTTAACGGGTAGGGAGGCCCAGTACTTC.

The chain combines TRBV20-1 with TRBJ1-2; D remains unclear. The CDR3 has 11 residues. V lost 2 bases, J lost 3 bases, and 4 bases lay in between. CDR1 is DFQATT, CDR2 SNEGSKA, per germline (reference sequence). The CDR3 loop is CSARRDYGYTF. As DNA, the CDR3 is TGCAGTGCTAGACGGGACTATGGCTACACCTTC.

The CDR3 bases are TGTGCCAGCAGTGAAATTGGGACTAGGGCCCAAGAGACCCAGTACTTC. Translation gives CASSEIGTRAQETQYF. This sequence joins TRBV25-1 and TRBJ2-5, with 8 positions matching TRBD2. The CDR3 extends over 16 amino acids. With V trimmed by 2 bases and J by 1 base, 6 bases remained unmatched. The germline V gene has CDR1 MGHDK and CDR2 SYGVNS.

The gene calls are TRBV2 and TRBJ1-1; no clear D gene. Germline lookup yields CDR1 SNHLY and CDR2 FYNNEI. The CDR3 has 14 residues. Trimming pared 7 bases from V and 0 bases from J, leaving 12 bases between. This CDR3 is CASTGLRMNTEAFF. DNA of the CDR3: TGTGCCAGCACTGGGCTTAGGATGAACACTGAAGCTTTCTTT.

CDR3 in DNA: TGCAGCGTTGGTTTGGGACAGGGGGGCATTAGAGATGGCTACACCTTC. Translation: CSVGLGQGGIRDGYTF. V usage is TRBV29-1 and J usage is TRBJ1-2, with TRBD1 matching 11 bases. Germline-derived CDR1 and CDR2 are SQVTM and ANQGSEA. The CDR3 covers 16 residues. Trimming cost V 4 bases and J 6 bases; bases outside gene matches: 13.

The chain recombines TRBV10-3 with TRBJ2-7; 13 bases match TRBD2. The CDR3 covers 15 residues. V lost 4 bases and J lost 6; bases outside the gene matches: 6. Germline lookup yields CDR1 ENHRY and CDR2 SYGVKD. The CDR3 DNA sequence: TGTGCCATCAGTGTGAGGACTAGCGGGGGCGTCGAGCAGTACTTC. Residues: CAISVRTSGGVEQYF.

The chain carries TRBV11-1 and TRBJ1-1; a possible D gene is TRBD1 (5 bases). Germline V gene sequence: CDR1 SGHAT, CDR2 FQDESV (reference sequence). Trimming pared 1 base from V and 0 bases from J, leaving 15 bases between. This CDR3 comprises 17 residues. CDR3 coding DNA: TGTGCCAGCAGCTTAGGTGACAGAGTACGACTGAACACTGAAGCTTTCTTT. The encoded protein is CASSLGDRVRLNTEAFF.

The genes are TRBV9 and TRBJ2-2; TRBD2 agrees at 12 bases. CDR3 size: 15 residues. Trimming at V came to 0 bases and at J to 6 bases, leaving 0 bases not matched to a gene. In germline, CDR1 is SGDLS, CDR2 YYNGEE. This CDR3 is CASSVASGRAGELFF. CDR3 nucleotides: TGTGCCAGCAGCGTAGCTAGCGGGAGGGCCGGGGAGCTGTTTTTT.

V and J are TRBV28 and TRBJ2-3, with TRBD1 identical over 7 bases. Germline lookup yields CDR1 MDHEN and CDR2 SYDVKM. The CDR3 runs 12 residues. Trimming took 10 bases from V and 4 from J; bases not matched to a gene: 5. Written as DNA, the CDR3 is TGTGCCACCGGGACAGTTCCAGATACGCAGTATTTT. Encoded protein: CATGTVPDTQYF.